This TCR beta chain was retrieved from a study of cytomegalovirus exposure and HLA in healthy donors. The ends were cut back, 2 bases at V and 5 bases at J, with 10 bases in the middle. CDR3 length equals 15 residues. Germline V CDR1 and CDR2: LGHNA, YSLEER. Use of 60 Vbeta and 13 Jbeta primers characterized the PCR. Generated by immunoSEQ multiplex PCR, the TCRdb table keeps only in-frame clones and is missing some. The data show about 150,000 clones, about 75% seen once. The chain couples TRBV4-3 to TRBJ1-6; D possibly corresponds to TRBD1 (5 bases). The specimen sequenced was PBMCs. The receptor was isolated from a woman in her thirties in good health and CMV-seronegative. CDR3 sequence reads: CASSQTQGDNSPLHF. Here the CDR3 DNA reads TGCGCCAGCAGCCAAACCCAGGGTGATAATTCACCCCTCCACTTT.